Listed below are T cell receptor beta chains from one sample, sequenced in a study of shared clonotypes between healthy human individuals. Method: immunoSEQ multiplex PCR; TCRdb's copy keeps in-frame clones and lacks some. Here the sample spans around 2.3 million clones, almost 96% being singletons. Source material: naive CD4+ T cells sorted from blood. The source is a man between 18 and 35 years old in good health. CDR3s include the opening cysteine and the closing phenylalanine or tryptophan. The D gene is left open where the match is weak. A clone size is listed for some rows: how often the clone was seen (once, few, many), or a class if it is expanded.

CDR3nt: TGTGCCAGCAGCGTAGGGCAGGCCTCCTACGAGCAGTACTTC
CDR3aa: CASSVGQASYEQYF
abundance: -
d_gene: -
j_gene: TRBJ2-7
v_gene: TRBV9

CDR3nt: TGTGCAAGTCGTCCCCGGACAGGGCGGAAAAGTGGAAACACCATATATTTT
CDR3aa: CASRPRTGRKSGNTIYF
abundance: -
d_gene: -
j_gene: TRBJ1-3
v_gene: TRBV12-2

CDR3nt: TGTGCCAGCTCACCACGAACAGGTACCTACGAGCAGTACTTC
CDR3aa: CASSPRTGTYEQYF
abundance: -
d_gene: -
j_gene: TRBJ2-7
v_gene: TRBV18

CDR3nt: TGTGCCAGCAGCTCTCACGACAGAAACAATGAGCAGTTCTTC
CDR3aa: CASSSHDRNNEQFF
abundance: once
d_gene: -
j_gene: TRBJ2-1
v_gene: TRBV11-3

CDR3nt: TGTGCCATCAATGCGGGCACCGATGAAAAACTGTTTTTT
CDR3aa: CAINAGTDEKLFF
abundance: -
d_gene: -
j_gene: TRBJ1-4
v_gene: TRBV10-3

CDR3nt: TGTGCCAGCAGCCCGGAGACAGGGACCGGGGAGCTGTTTTTT
CDR3aa: CASSPETGTGELFF
abundance: -
d_gene: TRBD1
j_gene: TRBJ2-2
v_gene: TRBV11-3

CDR3nt: TGCAGTGCTACAGTCCGGGGCGGCTACACCTTC
CDR3aa: CSATVRGGYTF
abundance: -
d_gene: -
j_gene: TRBJ1-2
v_gene: TRBV20-1

CDR3nt: TGTGCCAGCTCCGAGCGTAACTACAATGAGCAGTTCTTC
CDR3aa: CASSERNYNEQFF
abundance: -
d_gene: -
j_gene: TRBJ2-1
v_gene: TRBV18

CDR3nt: TGTGCCAGCAGCCGGGCAGGGGGCACAGATACGCAGTATTTT
CDR3aa: CASSRAGGTDTQYF
abundance: -
d_gene: -
j_gene: TRBJ2-3
v_gene: TRBV2

CDR3nt: TGTGCCAGCAGCCTGCAGGGCTCGGGCACTGAAGCTTTCTTT
CDR3aa: CASSLQGSGTEAFF
abundance: -
d_gene: -
j_gene: TRBJ1-1
v_gene: TRBV7-9

CDR3nt: TGCGCCAGCAGCTTGGGCGGTAGCTCCTACAATGAGCAGTTCTTC
CDR3aa: CASSLGGSSYNEQFF
abundance: -
d_gene: -
j_gene: TRBJ2-1
v_gene: TRBV5-1

CDR3nt: TGTGCCAGCAGCCCCAGGGGGGGCGAAACCGGGGAGCTGTTTTTT
CDR3aa: CASSPRGGETGELFF
abundance: -
d_gene: -
j_gene: TRBJ2-2
v_gene: TRBV9

CDR3nt: TGCGCCAGCAGTCAAACCGGGACAGGGCCCTACGAGCAGTACTTC
CDR3aa: CASSQTGTGPYEQYF
abundance: -
d_gene: TRBD1
j_gene: TRBJ2-7
v_gene: TRBV23-1

CDR3nt: TGTGCCAGCAGCTTAACTGGGCAGTATAATTCACCCCTCCACTTT
CDR3aa: CASSLTGQYNSPLHF
abundance: few
d_gene: -
j_gene: TRBJ1-6
v_gene: TRBV7-3

CDR3nt: TGCAGCGACACGATGGACAGTCTAGCTAACTATGGCTACACCTTC
CDR3aa: CSDTMDSLANYGYTF
abundance: -
d_gene: -
j_gene: TRBJ1-2
v_gene: TRBV29-1

CDR3nt: TGTGCCAGTAGTAGGACGGATGGGAAGACCCAGTACTTC
CDR3aa: CASSRTDGKTQYF
abundance: -
d_gene: -
j_gene: TRBJ2-5
v_gene: TRBV19

CDR3nt: TGTGCCAGCAGTTACCGCGATTTGAACACCGGGGAGCTGTTTTTT
CDR3aa: CASSYRDLNTGELFF
abundance: -
d_gene: -
j_gene: TRBJ2-2
v_gene: TRBV6-6

CDR3nt: TGTGCCATCACCCGGACAGGGACATCCAATGAGCAGTTCTTC
CDR3aa: CAITRTGTSNEQFF
abundance: once
d_gene: TRBD1
j_gene: TRBJ2-1
v_gene: TRBV10-3

CDR3nt: TGTGCCAGCAGTGAAGCGCGGGGGGCTGATGGCTACACCTTC
CDR3aa: CASSEARGADGYTF
abundance: -
d_gene: -
j_gene: TRBJ1-2
v_gene: TRBV2